What follows is one TCR beta chain and its context. Germline V gene sequence: CDR1 MNHEY, CDR2 SMNVEV (reference sequence). The V gene lost 0 bases and the J gene lost 1 base, with 8 bases spanning the gap. This CDR3 has 15 amino acids. Data came from immunoSEQ multiplex PCR; TCRdb stores just in-frame clones and leaves some out. The sample has some 2.3 million clones; roughly 93% are singletons. The data were obtained in a study of shared clonotypes between healthy human individuals. The TCR was taken from a man younger than 35 in good health. Some clones in this sample may be carry-over from other donors' samples. The rearrangement joins TRBV27 to TRBJ2-3; D may be TRBD2 (6 bases). Sample: naive CD4+ T cells from PBMCs. Specified subset: CD45RA+ positively selected. The CDR3 protein is CASSLSGGGTDTQYF. The CDR3 DNA follows: TGTGCCAGCAGTTTATCGGGCGGGGGCACAGATACGCAGTATTTT.